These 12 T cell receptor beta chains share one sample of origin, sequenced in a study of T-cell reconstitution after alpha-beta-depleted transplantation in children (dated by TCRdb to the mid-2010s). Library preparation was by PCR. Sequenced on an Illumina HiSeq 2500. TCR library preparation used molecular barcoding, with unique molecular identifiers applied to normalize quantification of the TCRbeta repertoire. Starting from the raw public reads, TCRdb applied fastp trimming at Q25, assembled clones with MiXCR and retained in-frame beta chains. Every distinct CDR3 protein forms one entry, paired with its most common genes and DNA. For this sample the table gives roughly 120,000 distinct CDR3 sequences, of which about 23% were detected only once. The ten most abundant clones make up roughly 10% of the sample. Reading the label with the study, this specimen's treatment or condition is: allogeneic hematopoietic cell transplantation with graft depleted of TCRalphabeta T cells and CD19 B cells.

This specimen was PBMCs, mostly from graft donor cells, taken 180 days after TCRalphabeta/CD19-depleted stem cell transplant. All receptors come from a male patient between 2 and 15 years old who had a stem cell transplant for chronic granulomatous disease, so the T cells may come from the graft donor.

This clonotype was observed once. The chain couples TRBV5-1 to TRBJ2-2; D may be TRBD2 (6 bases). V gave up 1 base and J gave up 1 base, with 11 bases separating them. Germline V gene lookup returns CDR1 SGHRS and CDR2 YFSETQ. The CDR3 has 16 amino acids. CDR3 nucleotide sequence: TGCGCCAGCAGCTTGAGTAGCGGAGTGAACACCGGGGAGCTGTTTTTT. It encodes CASSLSSGVNTGELFF.

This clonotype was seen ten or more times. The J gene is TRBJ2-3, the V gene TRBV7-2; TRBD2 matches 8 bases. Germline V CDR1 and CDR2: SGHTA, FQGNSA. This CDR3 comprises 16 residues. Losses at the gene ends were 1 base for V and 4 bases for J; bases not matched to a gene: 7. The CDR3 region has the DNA TGTGCCAGCAGCTTAGTGGGCTCGGGGGGGGCAGATACGCAGTATTTT. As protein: CASSLVGSGGADTQYF.

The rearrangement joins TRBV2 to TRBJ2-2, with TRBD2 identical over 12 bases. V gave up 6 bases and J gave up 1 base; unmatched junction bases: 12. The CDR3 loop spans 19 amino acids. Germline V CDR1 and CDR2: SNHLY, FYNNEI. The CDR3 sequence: CASSLDDRGLAGNTGELFF. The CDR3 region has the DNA TGTGCCAGCAGCCTCGACGATCGGGGACTAGCGGGGAACACCGGGGAGCTGTTTTTT.

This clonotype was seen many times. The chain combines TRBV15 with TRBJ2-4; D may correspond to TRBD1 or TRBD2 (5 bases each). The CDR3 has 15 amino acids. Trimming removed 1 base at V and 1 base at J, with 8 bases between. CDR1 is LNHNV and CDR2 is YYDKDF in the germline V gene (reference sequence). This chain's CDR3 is CATSRGGMAKNIQYF. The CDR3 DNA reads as TGTGCCACCAGCAGAGGGGGGATGGCCAAAAACATTCAGTACTTC.

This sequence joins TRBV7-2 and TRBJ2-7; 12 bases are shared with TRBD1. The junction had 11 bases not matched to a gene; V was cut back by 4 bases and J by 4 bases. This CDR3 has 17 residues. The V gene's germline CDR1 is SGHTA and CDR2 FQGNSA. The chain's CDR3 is CASSSGGQGAQVYEQYF. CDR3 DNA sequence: TGTGCCAGCAGCTCTGGGGGACAGGGGGCGCAGGTGTACGAGCAGTACTTC.

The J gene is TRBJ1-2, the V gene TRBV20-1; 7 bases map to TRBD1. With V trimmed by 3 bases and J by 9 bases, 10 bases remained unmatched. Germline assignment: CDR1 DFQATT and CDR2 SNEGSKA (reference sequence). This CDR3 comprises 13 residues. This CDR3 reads CSARPTTGSSYTF. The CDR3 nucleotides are TGCAGTGCTAGGCCTACGACAGGGTCGAGCTACACCTTC.

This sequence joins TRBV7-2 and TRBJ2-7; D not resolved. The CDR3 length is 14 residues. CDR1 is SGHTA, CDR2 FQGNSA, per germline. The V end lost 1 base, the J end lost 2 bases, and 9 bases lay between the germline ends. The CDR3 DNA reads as TGTGCCAGCAGCTTAGGGTGGGGAACCTACGAGCAGTACTTC. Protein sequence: CASSLGWGTYEQYF.

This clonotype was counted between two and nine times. CDR3 nucleotide sequence: TGTGCCAGCAGTTACGAGGGTCGTGATTCACCCCTCCACTTT. This gives the protein CASSYEGRDSPLHF. V gene TRBV6-5 combines with J gene TRBJ1-6; D unresolved. The CDR3 runs 14 residues. V lost 2 bases and J 8 bases, leaving 10 bases between the germline ends. Per germline, CDR1 MNHEY and CDR2 SVGAGI.

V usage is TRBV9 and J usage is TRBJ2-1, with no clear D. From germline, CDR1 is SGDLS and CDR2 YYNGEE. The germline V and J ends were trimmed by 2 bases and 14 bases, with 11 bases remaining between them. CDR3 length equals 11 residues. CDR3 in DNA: TGTGCCAGCAGCGTTGGGGATCGGAAGTTCTTC. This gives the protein CASSVGDRKFF. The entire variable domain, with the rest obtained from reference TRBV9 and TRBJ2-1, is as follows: DSGVTQTPKHLITATGQRVTLRCSPRSGDLSVYWYQQSLDQGLQFLIQYYNGEERAKGNILERFSAQQFPDLHSELNLSSLELGDSALYFCASSVGDRKFFGPGTRLTVL.

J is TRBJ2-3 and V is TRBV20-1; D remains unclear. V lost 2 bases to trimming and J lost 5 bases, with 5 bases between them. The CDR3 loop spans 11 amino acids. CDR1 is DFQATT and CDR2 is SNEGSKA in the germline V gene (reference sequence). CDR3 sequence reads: CSARFVDTQYF. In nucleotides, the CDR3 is TGCAGTGCTAGATTCGTAGATACGCAGTATTTT.

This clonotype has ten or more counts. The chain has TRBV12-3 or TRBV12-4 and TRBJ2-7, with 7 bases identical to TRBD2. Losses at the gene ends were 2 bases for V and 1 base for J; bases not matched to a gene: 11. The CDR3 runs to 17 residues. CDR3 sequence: CASSLSVGSSGSYEQYF. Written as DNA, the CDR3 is TGTGCCAGCAGTTTATCAGTAGGGTCTAGCGGATCCTACGAGCAGTACTTC.

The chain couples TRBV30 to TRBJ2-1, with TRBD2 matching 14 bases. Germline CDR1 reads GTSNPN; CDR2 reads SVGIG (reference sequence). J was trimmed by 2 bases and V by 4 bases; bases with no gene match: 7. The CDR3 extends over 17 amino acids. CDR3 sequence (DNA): TGTGCCTGGACGGGACTAGCGGGAGTTACAACCTACAATGAGCAGTTCTTC. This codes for CAWTGLAGVTTYNEQFF.